This T cell receptor beta chain was captured by sequencing in a study of blood T cell repertoires in COVID-19. Trimming removed 1 base from V and 2 bases from J; junction bases left unmatched: 5. Looked up from germline, CDR1 is LNHDA and CDR2 is SQIVND (reference sequence). This CDR3 region has 16 residues. Per the authors' pipeline: Amplification with reference gene primers provided the estimates of nucleated cell counts. Method: immunoSEQ multiplex PCR; TCRdb's copy keeps in-frame clones and lacks some. V and J calls and clone size follow that table, whereas D and trimming were derived from the DNA. Altogether around 75,000 clones are present, 85% to 90% being singletons, with the ten largest covering about 4.2%.

The sequencing input was peripheral blood. The gene calls are TRBV19 and TRBJ2-5, with 9 bases identical to TRBD2. The source is an older man with active COVID-19. The CDR3 is CASSIAASGNQETQYF. The CDR3 nucleotides are TGTGCCAGTAGTATAGCGGCTAGCGGGAATCAAGAGACCCAGTACTTC.